This TCR beta chain emerged from a study of T cells in Graves' hyperthyroidism and ophthalmopathy (dated by TCRdb to the late 2010s). With respect to the entire study: Peripheral blood was sampled at the time of initial diagnosis, prior to any treatment. A discovery cohort of about a hundred patients, fewer than 50 with Graves' ophthalmopathy and 55 to 60 with stable Graves' hyperthyroidism, was used to find distinguishing TCR V-J signatures. Prospective prediction of ophthalmopathy was tested in an independent validation cohort of some 19 hyperthyroidism patients and 15 to 17 patients who later progressed to ophthalmopathy. The roughly 100 discovery patients were divided at random into training and test sets in a 7:3 ratio. In addition, the study compared T-cell repertoires in thyroid tissue and in blood from 6 or 7 Graves' hyperthyroidism patients. Once sampling was done, hyperthyroidism patients were given methimazole at a starting dose of 30 mg daily, whereas ophthalmopathy patients were given high-dose intravenous methylprednisolone. The paper reports TCR Vbeta CDR3 sequencing of 130 to 150 peripheral blood samples: over 40 ophthalmopathy, under 80 hyperthyroidism and approximately 17 progressor patients. What the study reported, not specific to this receptor: During validation, the model predicted progression to ophthalmopathy a median of roughly six months ahead of onset, with almost 71% sensitivity and roughly 72% specificity. Sample size was not statistically predetermined, and blinding of investigators to group allocation was not performed. Most expanded thyroid clonotypes (frequency above 0.001) were also detected in blood, suggesting blood repertoires may reflect thyroid immune responses. A model built on a 13 V-J signature distinguished ophthalmopathy from stable hyperthyroidism, reaching about 89% sensitivity and about 81% specificity in cross-validation and 80%/75% in testing.

Amplification of TCR beta CDR3 regions was carried out from RNA transcripts. The first round of RT-PCR for the TCR CDR3 was performed with the HTBI primer set and the Qiagen OneStep RT-PCR kit. A second multiplex PCR round built the libraries, followed by size selection and purification. Libraries were sequenced paired-end with 100 bp reads on an Illumina HiSeq2000. The study's processing was this. Raw data were processed with SOAPnuke, discarding reads with adapters, uncalled bases, mean Phred below 15, or no exact constant-primer or identifier match. COPE v1.2.5 was used to merge the high-quality paired reads, and each unique nucleotide sequence was defined as a clonotype. MiTCR v1.1 was used to align the clonotypes against IMGT TRBV, TRBD and TRBJ reference segments. The analysis included only V-J combinations with a frequency above 0.0001, which together covered 98% to 99.2% of the repertoires. A TCS score was defined as the ratio between F50 (clonal expansion) and ExV (chaos), using BLOSUM62-based TCRdist between CDR3 peptides within each V-J. Welch's t-statistics and random forest reduced around 520 V-J features to about 13, which were used in a naive Bayes classifier (R e1071). The public reads were reprocessed in TCRdb via fastp at Q25 and MiXCR, keeping in-frame beta chains. When rows share a CDR3 protein, they turn into one entry using the most common DNA and genes. These V and J calls are TCRdb output, not the study's own analysis. The sample table lists approximately 570,000 distinct CDR3 sequences, less than 20% of them with a count of one. The top ten hold approximately 50% of the sample.

In the ophthalmopathy patients, disease was moderately to severely active, with a Clinical Activity Score of 3 or more, a NOSPECS grade of 4 or more, and a duration of less than 3 months. Patients with uncontrolled infections, other autoimmune diseases, pregnancy or lactation were excluded. Clinical symptoms, serum thyroxine and TRAb, thyroid ultrasound, and orbital computed tomography formed the basis for the diagnoses. Ficoll-Paque density gradient centrifugation was used to isolate PBMCs from around 10 ml of fresh peripheral blood. Total RNA was extracted using Trizol reagent, and RNA quality was assessed on an Agilent 2100 Bioanalyzer. The CDR3 has 16 amino acids, counting the end cysteine and phenylalanine. Only CDR3 DNA remains: 48 bases, in frame from the first base. V lost 5 bases and J lost 4 bases, and the count of bases not matched to a germline gene is 11. According to the germline V gene, CDR1 reads SGHRS and CDR2 reads YFSETQ.

This clonotype was detected a few times. It has no known antigen specificity. No clone much larger than this one lies a single base away; base qualities are absent. The V and J genes are TRBV5-1 and TRBJ2-2, and TRBD2 matches 7 of the central bases. Sequenced material: blood. The receptor's source is a man between 35 and 55 years old with Graves' ophthalmopathy. The nucleotide sequence is TGCGCCAGCAGGCTTGCTAGCGGATCCTTCACCGGGGAGCTGTTTTTT. This is translated as CASRLASGSFTGELFF.